The 22 T cell receptor beta chains in this list originate from one sample, sequenced in a study of blood T cell repertoires in COVID-19. TCRdb's copy holds only in-frame clones and misses some; the assay was immunoSEQ multiplex PCR. The sample gives about 160,000 clones, over 70% of which show up once; roughly 5% is in the top ten. The specimen sequenced was PBMCs or T cells enriched from blood (not recorded which). All receptors come from a woman between 40 and 55 years old with acute COVID-19.

In its sample, this clone was seen once. The rearrangement uses TRBV30 and TRBJ2-1, with 7 nucleotides matching TRBD1. This CDR3 spans 12 amino acids. V dropped 8 bases and J dropped 4; count of bases not matched to a gene: 5. Germline CDR1 GTSNPN, CDR2 SVGIG (reference sequence). CDR3 amino acids: CAGGQVYNEQFF. CDR3 in DNA: TGTGCCGGCGGACAGGTATACAATGAGCAGTTCTTC.

The chain combines TRBV18 with TRBJ1-1; 7 bases align to TRBD1. The germline V gene has CDR1 KGHSH and CDR2 LQKENI. Unmatched junction bases numbered 7, after V lost 1 base and J lost 5 bases. The CDR3 is made up of 15 amino acids. The chain's CDR3 is CASSPQRQGGTEAFF. The CDR3 DNA is TGTGCCAGCTCACCACAAAGACAGGGCGGGACTGAAGCTTTCTTT.

V is TRBV21-1 and J is TRBJ2-2; TRBD1, the D gene given by the table, was not confirmed from the DNA. TRBV21-1 is reported as a pseudogene. This CDR3 contains 19 residues. CDR3 nucleotides: TGTGCCAGCAGCAGCAGTGGGAGAGCCTGGACAGGGGAATCCGGGGAGCTGTTTTTT. Amino acid sequence: CASSSSGRAWTGESGELFF.

The chain uses TRBV5-1 and TRBJ2-5; a weak D match, TRBD1 (6 bases). Germline V lookup: CDR1 SGHRS, CDR2 YFSETQ. The CDR3 length is 15 residues. V was clipped by 2 bases and J by 2 bases, with 13 bases between them. DNA of the CDR3: TGCGCCAGCAGCTTACAGGGCCTGACGCAAGAGACCCAGTACTTC. The encoded protein is CASSLQGLTQETQYF.

The genes are TRBV6-5 and TRBJ2-7; 7 bases are shared with TRBD1. V lost 6 bases and J lost 0; bases outside the gene matches: 8. This CDR3 has 15 residues. CDR1 is MNHEY, CDR2 SVGAGI, per germline. CDR3 loop: CASRRQGSSSYEQYF. CDR3 sequence (DNA): TGTGCCAGCAGGCGACAGGGCTCAAGCTCCTACGAGCAGTACTTC.

The chain couples TRBV30 to TRBJ1-1, with a tentative D call TRBD1 (5 bases). CDR1 is GTSNPN and CDR2 is SVGIG in the germline V gene (reference sequence). With 1 base removed from V and 0 bases from J, the gap between germline ends came to 9 bases. The CDR3 is made up of 14 amino acids. Here the CDR3 reads CAWSEGLMNTEAFF. The CDR3 coding sequence is TGTGCCTGGAGTGAGGGACTGATGAACACTGAAGCTTTCTTT.

Here the CDR3 reads CASSLLAGEGIQYF. The CDR3, as DNA: TGTGCCAGCTCCTTGTTAGCGGGAGAAGGCATTCAGTACTTC. The chain joins TRBV11-2 to TRBJ2-4; 9 bases agree with TRBD2. Germline V lookup: CDR1 SGHAT, CDR2 FQNNGV. V lost 8 bases and J lost 9; bases outside the gene matches: 11. This CDR3 region has 14 residues.

CDR3 loop: CASSSIAGSYNEQFF. Written as DNA, the CDR3 is TGTGCCAGCAGCTCGATAGCGGGAAGTTACAATGAGCAGTTCTTC. The gene calls are TRBV7-6 and TRBJ2-1; 8 nucleotides line up with TRBD2. V shed 4 bases, J shed 4 bases, and the junction held 6 bases outside the gene matches. CDR3 length: 15 amino acids. Germline V lookup: CDR1 SGHVS, CDR2 FNYEAQ.

The chain combines TRBV6-1 with TRBJ1-2, with TRBD1 matching over 7 bases. There are 15 residues in the CDR3. The V gene's germline CDR1 is MNHNS and CDR2 SASEGT. J was trimmed by 5 bases and V by 0 bases; bases with no gene match: 6. The CDR3 DNA is TGTGCCAGCAGTGAAGCAGGGGGCGCGGGGTATGGCTACACCTTC. This translates into CASSEAGGAGYGYTF.

J is TRBJ1-1 and V is TRBV5-5; no clear D. Germline assignment: CDR1 SGHKS and CDR2 YYEKEE (reference sequence). The germline V and J ends were trimmed by 1 base and 3 bases, with 7 bases remaining between them. The CDR3 has 13 amino acids. In nucleotides, the CDR3 is TGTGCCAGCAGCTTGATATCCGACACTGAAGCTTTCTTT. Its protein is CASSLISDTEAFF. Full variable domain (outside the CDR3, taken from reference TRBV5-5 and TRBJ1-1): DAGVTQSPTHLIKTRGQQVTLRCSPISGHKSVSWYQQVLGQGPQFIFQYYEKEERGRGNFPDRFSARQFPNYSSELNVNALLLGDSALYLCASSLISDTEAFFGQGTRLTVV.

This clone was recorded a few times. The rearrangement joins TRBV10-2 to TRBJ1-1; TRBD1 is a possible D gene (5 bases). Trimming pared 3 bases from V and 3 bases from J, leaving 5 bases between. The CDR3 has 12 residues. In germline, CDR1 is WSHSY, CDR2 SAAADI. Here the CDR3 DNA reads TGCGCCAGCAGTGACAGGGACACTGAAGCTTTCTTT. Residues: CASSDRDTEAFF.

This clone has more than one count but fewer than ten. The rearrangement uses TRBV11-2 and TRBJ2-2; 7 positions match TRBD2. Germline CDR1 is SGHAT and CDR2 is FQNNGV. Unmatched junction bases numbered 3, after V lost 2 bases and J lost 0 bases. This CDR3 spans 16 amino acids. CDR3 sequence reads: CASSLSLAANTGELFF. DNA for the CDR3: TGTGCCAGCAGCTTATCCCTAGCGGCGAACACCGGGGAGCTGTTTTTT.

The chain uses TRBV27 and TRBJ1-1, with 12 bases identical to TRBD1. The CDR3 spans 17 residues. Germline-derived CDR1 and CDR2 are MNHEY and SMNVEV (reference sequence). Trimming at V came to 3 bases and at J to 1 base, leaving 6 bases not matched to a gene. The CDR3 DNA is TGTGCCAGCAGTTTTATGGGACAGGGGGCCAAGAACACTGAAGCTTTCTTT. This codes for CASSFMGQGAKNTEAFF.

The chain employs TRBV6-5 and TRBJ1-2; TRBD1 might be the D (6 bases). The CDR3 totals 14 residues. CDR1 is MNHEY and CDR2 is SVGAGI in the germline V gene. V lost 6 bases and J lost 0, with 11 bases in between. CDR3 loop: CASRQGWTNYGYTF. The CDR3 DNA follows: TGTGCCAGCAGACAGGGCTGGACTAACTATGGCTACACCTTC.

The DNA of the CDR3 is TGTGCCAGCAGCGTAGCTACGGGACAAAGCACAGATACGCAGTATTTT. This sequence encodes CASSVATGQSTDTQYF. The genes are TRBV9 and TRBJ2-3; D might be TRBD1 (6 bases). The CDR3 is made up of 16 amino acids. Germline loops: CDR1 SGDLS, CDR2 YYNGEE. The ends were cut back, 0 bases at V and 0 bases at J, with 11 bases in the middle.

The chain has TRBV11-2 and TRBJ2-3; 10 bases are shared with TRBD2. Germline V gene data show CDR1 as SGHAT and CDR2 as FQNNGV. The CDR3 contains 17 residues. V lost 5 bases, J lost 5 bases, and 13 bases stayed unmatched. The CDR3 nucleotides read TGTGCCAGCAGCCCTAACCGGCTAGCGGGAGCAAAAGATACGCAGTATTTT. As protein: CASSPNRLAGAKDTQYF.

The chain combines TRBV9 with TRBJ1-6, with TRBD1 matching 7 bases. CDR1 and CDR2 from the germline V gene are SGDLS and YYNGEE. CDR3 length: 15 residues. After removal of 0 bases from V and 9 bases from J, the junction contained 6 bases not matched to a gene. This CDR3 reads CASSVDEGAGSPLHF. The CDR3 DNA reads as TGTGCCAGCAGCGTAGATGAGGGGGCTGGTTCACCCCTCCACTTT.

The rearrangement joins TRBV6-5 to TRBJ2-1, with TRBD1 matching over 8 bases. V dropped 5 bases and J dropped 9; count of bases not matched to a gene: 6. CDR1 and CDR2 (germline): MNHEY, SVGAGI. The CDR3 sequence is 13 residues long. CDR3 sequence: CASSPDRVGEQFF. The CDR3 bases are TGTGCCAGCAGTCCGGACAGGGTAGGTGAGCAGTTCTTC.

The chain has TRBV9 and TRBJ2-5; D gene uncertain. Germline CDR1 reads SGDLS; CDR2 reads YYNGEE. This CDR3 contains 14 residues. Trimming took 1 base from V and 3 from J, leaving 10 bases between them. The CDR3 is CASSVLDSKETQYF. CDR3 DNA: TGTGCCAGCAGCGTACTAGACTCCAAAGAGACCCAGTACTTC.

The genes are TRBV7-8 and TRBJ2-2, with D possibly being TRBD1 (5 bases). The V gene's germline CDR1 is SGHVS and CDR2 FQNEAQ. The CDR3 loop spans 14 amino acids. With 3 bases removed from V and 4 bases from J, the gap between germline ends came to 9 bases. The CDR3 spells CASSFDQGTGELFF. For the CDR3, the DNA is TGTGCCAGCAGCTTCGACCAGGGCACCGGGGAGCTGTTTTTT. The full variable domain, its missing parts supplied by reference TRBV7-8 and TRBJ2-2, is GAGVSQSPRYKVAKRGQDVALRCDPISGHVSLFWYQQALGQGPEFLTYFQNEAQLDKSGLPSDRFFAERPEGSVSTLKIQRTQQEDSAVYLCASSFDQGTGELFFGEGSRLTVL.

Written as DNA, the CDR3 is TGTGCCAGCTTACGACAGGGGGCAATCAATGAGCAGTTCTTC. It translates to CASLRQGAINEQFF. This rearrangement joins TRBV2 to TRBJ2-1; 10 bases align to TRBD1. V lost 8 bases, J lost 6 bases, and 7 bases stayed unmatched. CDR3 length: 14 residues. Germline assignment: CDR1 SNHLY and CDR2 FYNNEI.

This sequence joins TRBV5-1 and TRBJ1-1; the D is unclear. Trimming cost V 4 bases and J 8 bases, with 15 bases left between them. The germline V gene has CDR1 SGHRS and CDR2 YFSETQ. The CDR3 length is 13 residues. CDR3 residues: CASSPSGEKEAFF. The CDR3 DNA sequence: TGCGCCAGCAGCCCCTCCGGGGAGAAGGAAGCTTTCTTT.